Only one count was recorded for the clone carrying this TCR beta chain. CDR1 is SGHAT, CDR2 FQNNGV, per germline. The CDR3 has 13 amino acids. V lost 6 bases and J 4 bases, leaving 9 bases between the germline ends. This entry comes from a study of blood T cell repertoires in COVID-19. Study-level background: Sources were T cells, B-cell-depleted T cells, or PBMCs; the material itself was cDNA or gDNA.

Authors' data handling: Using reference gene primer amplification, nucleated cell counts were estimated. The protocol was immunoSEQ multiplex PCR, while the TCRdb copy is restricted to in-frame clones and leaves out a portion. Clonal size and the V and J genes are those of that table, whereas D and trimming came from the DNA. The repertoire holds 200,000 or so clones, with roughly nine tenths as singletons. This clonotype originated in a man aged 65 to 79 with active or convalescent COVID-19. Sequencing was carried out using peripheral blood. V is TRBV11-2 and J is TRBJ1-4; D is uncertain. Written as DNA, the CDR3 is TGTGCCAGCAGGGGCAGTGTTAATGAAAAACTGTTTTTT. This codes for CASRGSVNEKLFF.